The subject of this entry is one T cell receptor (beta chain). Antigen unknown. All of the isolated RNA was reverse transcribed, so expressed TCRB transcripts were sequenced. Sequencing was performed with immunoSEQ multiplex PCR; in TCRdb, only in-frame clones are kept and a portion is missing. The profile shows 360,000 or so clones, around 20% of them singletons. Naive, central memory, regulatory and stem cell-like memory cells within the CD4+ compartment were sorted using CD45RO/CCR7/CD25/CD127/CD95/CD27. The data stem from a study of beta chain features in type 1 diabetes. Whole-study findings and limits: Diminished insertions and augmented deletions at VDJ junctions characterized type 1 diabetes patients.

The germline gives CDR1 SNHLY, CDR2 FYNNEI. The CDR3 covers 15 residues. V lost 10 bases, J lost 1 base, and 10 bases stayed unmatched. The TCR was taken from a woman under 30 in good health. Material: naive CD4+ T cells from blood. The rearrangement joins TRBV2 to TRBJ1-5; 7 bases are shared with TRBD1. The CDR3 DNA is TGTGCCACCCTAGGACAGGCGTCGAGCAATCAGCCCCAGCATTTT. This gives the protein CATLGQASSNQPQHF.